Each of the 31 T cell receptor beta chains below was sequenced from the same sample in a study of shared clonotypes between healthy human individuals. TCRdb's table, derived via immunoSEQ multiplex PCR, lists solely in-frame clones and lacks some. The profile shows some 1.5 million clones, roughly 96% of them singletons. The sample was naive CD4+ T cells sorted from blood. Subset of the sample: CD45RA+ positively selected. The source of these receptors is a man aged 25 to 40 in good health.

The V and J genes are TRBV28 and TRBJ2-2, with D perhaps TRBD2 (5 bases). The germline V gene has CDR1 MDHEN and CDR2 SYDVKM. CDR3 length: 15 amino acids. V was pared by 3 bases and J by 3 bases, with 11 bases between. CDR3 DNA sequence: TGTGCCAGCAGTTTCGGACTTACCGACACCGGGGAGCTGTTTTTT. It specifies CASSFGLTDTGELFF.

The CDR3: CASSSRGRGTTDTQYF. As DNA, the CDR3 is TGTGCCAGCAGCTCCCGGGGGAGGGGGACCACAGATACGCAGTATTTT. V and J are TRBV7-9 and TRBJ2-3, with a weak D call TRBD2 (7 bases). Germline loops: CDR1 SEHNR, CDR2 FQNEAQ (reference sequence). This CDR3 is 16 amino acids long. The germline V and J ends were trimmed by 4 bases and 2 bases, with 16 bases remaining between them.

V gene TRBV5-1 combines with J gene TRBJ2-3, with D possibly matching TRBD1 (6 bases). The germline V and J ends were trimmed by 4 bases and 6 bases, with 18 bases remaining between them. Germline V gene sequence: CDR1 SGHRS, CDR2 YFSETQ. The CDR3 is 15 amino acids. The CDR3, as DNA: TGCGCCAGCAGCCAGATAGACAGGCAAAGGGATACGCAGTATTTT. Protein product: CASSQIDRQRDTQYF.

This chain connects TRBV7-2 to TRBJ2-1; 7 bases are a match to TRBD2. CDR3 length equals 15 residues. The V gene end was trimmed by 5 bases and the J gene end by 3 bases; junction bases not matched to a gene: 7. In germline, CDR1 is SGHTA, CDR2 FQGNSA. The chain's CDR3 is CASSPAGGSYNEQFF. The CDR3 coding sequence is TGTGCCAGCAGCCCCGCCGGCGGGAGCTACAATGAGCAGTTCTTC. The full variable domain, with the rest looked up from reference TRBV7-2 and TRBJ2-1, is GAGVSQSPSNKVTEKGKDVELRCDPISGHTALYWYRQSLGQGLEFLIYFQGNSAPDKSGLPSDRFSAERTGGSVSTLTIQRTQQEDSAVYLCASSPAGGSYNEQFFGPGTRLTVL.

The chain uses TRBV7-9 and TRBJ2-1; TRBD2 is a possible D gene (5 bases). Germline loops: CDR1 SEHNR, CDR2 FQNEAQ (reference sequence). V was shortened by 2 bases and J by 3 bases, with 11 bases between the two germline ends. This CDR3 is 15 amino acids long. CDR3 nucleotide sequence: TGTGCCAGCAGCTTAAGGGCGGGTGACTACAATGAGCAGTTCTTC. This translates into CASSLRAGDYNEQFF.

V usage is TRBV18 and J usage is TRBJ2-1; 7 nucleotides agree with TRBD2. This CDR3 spans 18 amino acids. Germline values: CDR1 KGHSH, CDR2 LQKENI. The J segment lost 0 bases and the V segment lost 6 bases, leaving 14 bases of the junction unmatched. DNA of the CDR3: TGTGCCAGCTCTCAGATTCGGGCGGGACTATTCTCCTACAATGAGCAGTTCTTC. Its protein is CASSQIRAGLFSYNEQFF. The full variable domain, with the rest looked up from reference TRBV18 and TRBJ2-1, is NAGVMQNPRHLVRRRGQEARLRCSPMKGHSHVYWYRQLPEEGLKFMVYLQKENIIDESGMPKERFSAEFPKEGPSILRIQQVVRGDSAAYFCASSQIRAGLFSYNEQFFGPGTRLTVL.

The chain couples TRBV6-1 to TRBJ1-4; possible D gene TRBD1, 5 bases. The CDR3 is 14 residues long. Germline CDR1 reads MNHNS; CDR2 reads SASEGT. V was clipped by 5 bases and J by 3 bases, with 10 bases between them. The CDR3 nucleotides read TGTGCCAGCAGTTTGGGACGTCCTAATGAAAAACTGTTTTTT. This encodes CASSLGRPNEKLFF.

The genes are TRBV5-1 and TRBJ2-7; a weak D match, TRBD1 (6 bases). The ends were cut back, 4 bases at V and 5 bases at J, with 16 bases in the middle. The germline CDR1 and CDR2 sequences are SGHRS and YFSETQ. The CDR3 is 14 amino acids. CDR3 protein: CASSKLQGPHEQYF. The CDR3 DNA reads TGCGCCAGCAGCAAACTACAGGGACCCCACGAGCAGTACTTC.

This clone was seen a few times. The same CDR3 also results from other DNA sequences found in this sample. The CDR3 DNA follows: TGTGCCATCAGTGAGTCTAGGAATCAGCCCCAGCATTTT. This translates into CAISESRNQPQHF. The genes are TRBV10-3 and TRBJ1-5; D is uncertain. The CDR3 has 13 residues. The ends were cut back, 0 bases at V and 4 bases at J, with 4 bases in the middle. The germline gives CDR1 ENHRY, CDR2 SYGVKD.

The chain is built from TRBV6-1 and TRBJ2-1; TRBD1 matches at 9 bases. The CDR3 loop spans 14 amino acids. V trimming: 7 bases; J trimming: 6 bases; junction bases outside the gene matches: 7. Germline CDR1 MNHNS, CDR2 SASEGT. CDR3 nucleotides: TGTGCCAGCACCCGGGACAGGGACCTCAATGAGCAGTTCTTC. It is translated as CASTRDRDLNEQFF.

The gene calls are TRBV30 and TRBJ2-7; TRBD2 might be the D (6 bases). The CDR3 extends over 16 amino acids. Germline values: CDR1 GTSNPN, CDR2 SVGIG (reference sequence). V was shortened by 1 base and J by 0 bases, with 16 bases between the two germline ends. DNA of the CDR3: TGTGCCTGGAGTGCCCCGGGACCAGCGGGCTCCTACGAGCAGTACTTC. Protein: CAWSAPGPAGSYEQYF.

V usage is TRBV6-1 and J usage is TRBJ2-1, with a weak D call TRBD2 (5 bases). Trimming cost V 4 bases and J 8 bases, with 18 bases left between them. The germline V gene has CDR1 MNHNS and CDR2 SASEGT. The CDR3 is 15 amino acids. CDR3 in amino acids: CASSGGNAVAYEQFF. The CDR3 region has the DNA TGTGCCAGCAGTGGAGGGAATGCAGTCGCGTATGAGCAGTTCTTC.

The rearrangement links TRBV13 to TRBJ2-7; TRBD2 aligns across 8 bases. Germline lookup yields CDR1 PRHDT and CDR2 FYEKMQ (reference sequence). CDR3 length: 14 residues. V was clipped by 4 bases and J by 3 bases; unmatched bases: 5. CDR3 region: CASSSGLANYEQYF. DNA for the CDR3: TGTGCCAGCAGCTCCGGACTAGCTAACTACGAGCAGTACTTC.

The chain links TRBV7-9 to TRBJ1-5, with D unresolved. Germline loops: CDR1 SEHNR, CDR2 FQNEAQ (reference sequence). V was shortened by 1 base and J by 2 bases, with 9 bases between the two germline ends. CDR3 length equals 15 residues. CDR3 in amino acids: CASSLGEAGNQPQHF. In nucleotides, the CDR3 is TGTGCCAGCAGCTTAGGGGAGGCCGGCAATCAGCCCCAGCATTTT.

On this clone: Additional DNA sequences in this sample encode the identical CDR3. This sequence joins TRBV6-5 and TRBJ1-5; no reliable D call. The CDR3 contains 13 residues. The V and J ends lost 0 bases and 6 bases respectively, with 6 bases between them. Germline-derived CDR1 and CDR2 are MNHEY and SVGAGI. The CDR3 region is CASSYSIGQPQHF. Here the CDR3 DNA reads TGTGCCAGCAGTTACTCGATTGGTCAGCCCCAGCATTTT.

This clone came up once. The V call is TRBV5-4, the J call TRBJ2-7; 11 bases are shared with TRBD2. Germline loops: CDR1 SGHNT, CDR2 YYREEE (reference sequence). V was clipped by 3 bases and J by 4 bases; unmatched bases: 6. The CDR3 has 15 amino acids. CDR3 DNA sequence: TGTGCCAGCAGCTCGTTGACTAGCGGGAAATACGAGCAGTACTTC. Its protein product is CASSSLTSGKYEQYF.

This clone was seen only once. The chain recombines TRBV2 with TRBJ1-2; 7 positions match TRBD1. This CDR3 contains 13 residues. The V segment lost 4 bases and the J segment 5 bases; nucleotides outside the gene matches: 4. Germline lookup yields CDR1 SNHLY and CDR2 FYNNEI. CDR3: CASSAGQVYGYTF. The CDR3 DNA sequence: TGTGCCAGCAGTGCAGGACAGGTATATGGCTACACCTTC.

This chain links TRBV11-3 with TRBJ2-3, with no clear D. CDR1 is SGHNT and CDR2 is YENEEA in the germline V gene. This CDR3 spans 14 amino acids. The ends were cut back, 0 bases at V and 4 bases at J, with 8 bases in the middle. CDR3 nucleotides: TGTGCCAGCAGCTTAGAAGGGCTAGCAGATACGCAGTATTTT. This codes for CASSLEGLADTQYF.

The chain joins TRBV7-2 to TRBJ1-1; D is uncertain. Per germline, CDR1 SGHTA and CDR2 FQGNSA. The CDR3 length is 14 residues. V dropped 5 bases and J dropped 6 bases, with 16 bases sitting between them. CDR3 sequence: CASSPQSGSAEAFF. The CDR3 nucleotides are TGTGCCAGCAGCCCACAGTCGGGTTCAGCTGAAGCTTTCTTT.

The chain couples TRBV6-1 to TRBJ1-2, with a weak D call TRBD1 (5 bases). Germline V gene sequence: CDR1 MNHNS, CDR2 SASEGT. This CDR3 has 14 residues. Trimming stripped 4 bases from V and 4 bases from J, with 13 bases between. The CDR3 region is CASSVAQGVYGYTF. In DNA, the CDR3 is TGTGCCAGCAGTGTGGCGCAGGGTGTCTATGGCTACACCTTC.

On this clone itself: The identical CDR3 is also encoded by other nucleotide sequences in the sample. The gene calls are TRBV9 and TRBJ2-1; no definite D call. The CDR3 consists of 14 residues. Trimming cost V 0 bases and J 0 bases, with 4 bases left between them. Germline V gene data show CDR1 as SGDLS and CDR2 as YYNGEE. This CDR3 is CASSVVDSYNEQFF. DNA of the CDR3: TGTGCCAGCAGCGTAGTAGACTCCTACAATGAGCAGTTCTTC. Together with reference TRBV9 and TRBJ2-1, the CDR3 gives the full variable domain: DSGVTQTPKHLITATGQRVTLRCSPRSGDLSVYWYQQSLDQGLQFLIQYYNGEERAKGNILERFSAQQFPDLHSELNLSSLELGDSALYFCASSVVDSYNEQFFGPGTRLTVL.

The rearrangement uses TRBV30 and TRBJ2-3, with TRBD2 matching 9 bases. Per germline, CDR1 GTSNPN and CDR2 SVGIG (reference sequence). The CDR3 contains 13 residues. The V segment lost 8 bases and the J segment 6 bases; nucleotides outside the gene matches: 9. CDR3 protein: CAGLGGRADTQYF. The CDR3 nucleotides read TGTGCCGGGCTGGGCGGGAGGGCGGATACGCAGTATTTT.

V usage is TRBV27 and J usage is TRBJ1-1, with a tentative D call TRBD1 (6 bases). Looked up from germline, CDR1 is MNHEY and CDR2 is SMNVEV (reference sequence). Trimming pared 4 bases from V and 0 bases from J, leaving 12 bases between. The CDR3 has 15 residues. The CDR3 loop is CASSSRTAMNTEAFF. The CDR3 DNA reads as TGTGCCAGCAGTTCAAGGACAGCTATGAACACTGAAGCTTTCTTT.

The chain carries TRBV28 and TRBJ1-2; TRBD1 might be the D (6 bases). The CDR3 is 15 amino acids. Germline CDR1 is MDHEN and CDR2 is SYDVKM. The V and J ends lost 3 bases and 2 bases respectively, with 13 bases between them. CDR3 DNA sequence: TGTGCCAGCAGTTTCCAGGGGCGGATAAACTATGGCTACACCTTC. This gives the protein CASSFQGRINYGYTF.

This chain links TRBV7-3 with TRBJ2-2, with unresolved D. Trimming shortened V by 1 base and J by 0 bases, and 9 bases separated the two germline ends. This CDR3 has 16 amino acids. CDR1 and CDR2 (germline): SGHTA, FQGTGA. This chain's CDR3 is CASSLISGANTGELFF. CDR3 sequence (DNA): TGTGCCAGCAGCTTAATTTCCGGTGCGAACACCGGGGAGCTGTTTTTT.

V and J are TRBV7-6 and TRBJ2-1; TRBD1 or TRBD2 may be the D gene (5 bases each). Trimming cost V 5 bases and J 6 bases, with 20 bases left between them. The CDR3 spans 16 residues. The germline gives CDR1 SGHVS, CDR2 FNYEAQ. In DNA, the CDR3 is TGTGCCAGCAGCCCAAATACCGGAGTGAGGGGCAATGAGCAGTTCTTC. Its protein product is CASSPNTGVRGNEQFF. The whole variable domain, filled in from reference TRBV7-6 and TRBJ2-1, reads GAGVSQSPRYKVTKRGQDVALRCDPISGHVSLYWYRQALGQGPEFLTYFNYEAQQDKSGLPNDRFSAERPEGSISTLTIQRTEQRDSAMYRCASSPNTGVRGNEQFFGPGTRLTVL.

The rearrangement joins TRBV10-1 to TRBJ2-7, with TRBD2 identical over 7 bases. This CDR3 contains 15 residues. Trimming removed 2 bases from V and 3 bases from J; junction bases left unmatched: 7. Germline V gene lookup returns CDR1 WNHNN and CDR2 SYGVQD (reference sequence). The CDR3 reads CASSENIAGYYEQYF. CDR3 coding DNA: TGCGCCAGCAGTGAGAATATAGCGGGCTACTACGAGCAGTACTTC.

The V call is TRBV5-6, the J call TRBJ2-4, with D possibly matching TRBD2 (6 bases). Germline loops: CDR1 SGHDT, CDR2 YYEEEE. Trimming shortened V by 5 bases and J by 6 bases, and 15 bases separated the two germline ends. The CDR3 contains 14 residues. DNA for the CDR3: TGTGCCAGCAGAGGAAGGAGGGATTTAAACATTCAGTACTTC. Amino acids: CASRGRRDLNIQYF.

This clone was recorded only once. Germline is not matched at one junction end, which may reflect a read error. V and J are TRBV7-7 and TRBJ2-7; D unresolved. Germline values: CDR1 SSHAT, CDR2 FNYEAQ (reference sequence). The CDR3 sequence is 14 residues long. The CDR3 DNA is TGTGCTAGCAGCTTACGTATAGGGTCCTACGAGCAGTACTTC. Its translation: CASSLRIGSYEQYF.

This clone has just a few counts. The J gene is TRBJ1-5, the V gene TRBV2; unclear D gene. V lost 3 bases, J lost 1 base, and 4 bases lay in between. CDR1 and CDR2 (germline): SNHLY, FYNNEI. There are 13 residues in the CDR3. CDR3 in DNA: TGTGCCAGCAGTGACACGAGCAATCAGCCCCAGCATTTT. This sequence encodes CASSDTSNQPQHF.

V gene TRBV6-1 combines with J gene TRBJ2-3; D remains unclear. This CDR3 is built from 15 residues. The V end was cut by 7 bases, the J end by 4 bases, with 18 bases between. Germline V CDR1 and CDR2: MNHNS, SASEGT. The CDR3 here is CASIIRTQKADTQYF. DNA of the CDR3: TGTGCCAGCATAATCAGGACGCAAAAGGCAGATACGCAGTATTTT.